This TCR beta chain was found in a study of cytomegalovirus exposure and HLA in healthy donors. Study background: An analysis done earlier identified about 120 million unique TCR beta sequences from about 180 million T cells. Study-wide points: In a later analysis, common viral pathogens appeared linked to several of the most significant clusters. Later on, an analysis showed TCR association rates differing by HLA locus, with DRB1 the most and HLA-C the fewest. Previous analysis showed most TCR beta V segments were productive about 87% or about 30% of the time.

A few counts support this clone. What it binds is not known. From germline, CDR1 is SQVTM and CDR2 ANQGSEA. The CDR3 contains 13 residues. The V and J ends lost 2 bases and 2 bases respectively, with 10 bases between them. PCR amplification relied on 60 Vbeta primers (plus 13 Jbeta primers). Sequencing was performed with immunoSEQ multiplex PCR; in TCRdb, only in-frame clones are kept and a portion is missing. The sample carries about 150,000 clones, 70% recorded once. The sample consisted of PBMCs. The clonotype was recovered from a woman aged 55-69 years in good health and CMV-seropositive. The chain joins TRBV29-1 to TRBJ2-7, with D perhaps TRBD1 (5 bases). In DNA, the CDR3 is TGCAGCGTTGAATTAGACAGAACCTACGAGCAGTACTTC. It codes for CSVELDRTYEQYF.